This T cell receptor beta chain is drawn from a study of T cells after yellow fever vaccination. Overall study results and limits: Shared CD4/CD8 clonotypes were a small share, likely from convergent recombination. Contamination by abundant bulk-population clonotypes could be present in FACS-sorted repertoires. Weaker overall, the secondary response nonetheless peaked faster (day 5 versus 15).

This clonotype occurred a few times. Antigen: not known. Germline CDR1 SGHNT, CDR2 YYREEE (reference sequence). With V trimmed by 0 bases and J by 3 bases, 2 bases remained unmatched. This CDR3 spans 15 amino acids. UMIs were added to TCR cDNA along with a universal primer site when it was made by 5'RACE template switching. MiXCR was run by TCRdb on the 5' RACE reads, yielding one entry per CDR3 protein. Here the sample spans a few hundred thousand distinct CDR3 sequences, 3.6% being singletons. This specimen consisted of PBMCs, obtained 15 days after the yellow fever booster vaccination. This clonotype originated in a young man who received the YFV17D yellow fever vaccine. The chain couples TRBV5-4 to TRBJ2-2, with 7 bases identical to TRBD2. The DNA of the CDR3 is TGTGCCAGCAGCTTGGATGGGGGGGACACCGGGGAGCTGTTTTTT. Translating gives CASSLDGGDTGELFF.